Following are 29 T cell receptor beta chains from one sample sequenced in a study of blood T cells in healthy people across ages. A second about 6 to 11 cycle PCR used barcoded and J-beta primers. TCRdb ran MiXCR on the 5' RACE reads and lists one entry per CDR3 protein. The sample consists of about 1.8 million distinct CDR3 sequences, around half of them appearing once. Sequenced sample: blood. These receptors all stem from a woman aged 40 to 50 in good health.

This clonotype appeared a few times. The chain carries TRBV9 and TRBJ2-3; 7 nucleotides align to TRBD2. Per germline, CDR1 SGDLS and CDR2 YYNGEE. The CDR3 spans 15 residues. The junction had 6 bases not matched to a gene; V was cut back by 3 bases and J by 2 bases. The CDR3 nucleotides are TGTGCCAGCAGCGGTCTAGCGGATTTCACAGATACGCAGTATTTT. This encodes CASSGLADFTDTQYF.

The chain has TRBV11-3 and TRBJ2-7, with D possibly being TRBD1 or TRBD2 (6 bases each). From germline, CDR1 is SGHNT and CDR2 YENEEA. V was clipped by 7 bases and J by 0 bases, with 34 bases between them. The CDR3 runs 21 residues. CDR3 protein: CASNRVSGARATTGLSYEQYF. CDR3 nucleotides: TGTGCCAGCAACCGGGTTTCGGGGGCGCGGGCAACGACCGGACTCTCCTACGAGCAGTACTTC.

The rearrangement uses TRBV7-6 and TRBJ2-7, with D perhaps TRBD2 (6 bases). The J call may be in error: the DNA end matches TRBJ2-5 better. Germline V gene lookup returns CDR1 SGHVS and CDR2 FNYEAQ. CDR3 length equals 14 residues. The CDR3 protein is CASRQTPGEETQYF. The CDR3 DNA follows: TGTGCCAGCAGGCAAACACCGGGGGAAGAGACCCAGTACTTC.

This rearrangement joins TRBV6-1 to TRBJ2-5; 10 bases are shared with TRBD1. The germline V gene encodes CDR1 MNHNS and CDR2 SASEGT. The CDR3 is made up of 18 amino acids. V lost 7 bases, J lost 0 bases, and 14 bases stayed unmatched. CDR3 region: CASIQTRDRGIHQETQYF. The CDR3 bases are TGTGCCAGCATCCAAACCCGGGACAGGGGCATCCACCAAGAGACCCAGTACTTC.

The chain employs TRBV28 and TRBJ2-1; 7 bases are shared with TRBD1. CDR1 is MDHEN, CDR2 SYDVKM, per germline. The trim removed 5 bases at V and 8 bases at J, leaving 3 bases unmatched. The CDR3 contains 12 residues. The CDR3 region is CASSNRGHEQFF. The CDR3 DNA follows: TGTGCCAGCAGTAACAGGGGCCATGAGCAGTTCTTC.

V usage is TRBV5-1 and J usage is TRBJ2-7; a weak D match, TRBD1 (8 bases). The CDR3 contains 15 residues. V was pared by 0 bases and J by 7 bases, with 17 bases between. Per the germline V gene, CDR1 is SGHRS and CDR2 is YFSETQ. CDR3 bases: TGCGCCAGCAGCTTGGAACAGGGGGGGCCTCGGGAGCAGTACTTC. Protein sequence: CASSLEQGGPREQYF.

The chain uses TRBV3-1 and TRBJ2-3; D call uncertain. V dropped 1 base and J dropped 4 bases, with 12 bases sitting between them. The germline V gene encodes CDR1 LGHDT and CDR2 YNNKEL (reference sequence). The CDR3 sequence is 15 residues long. This CDR3 reads CASSQAGGMPDTQYF. The CDR3 DNA reads TGTGCCAGCAGCCAAGCTGGTGGGATGCCAGATACGCAGTATTTT.

Remarks on this clonotype: Its ends do not fully match the called genes, so a read error is possible. The chain couples TRBV6-2 or TRBV6-3 to TRBJ2-6, with 7 positions matching TRBD1. Germline values: CDR1 MNHEY, CDR2 SVGEGT. The CDR3 is 16 amino acids. The CDR3 bases are TGTGCCAGCAGTTACGGACAGGCCTCTGGGGCCGACGTCCTGACTTTC. Amino acids: CASSYGQASGADVLTF.

CDR3 residues: CSVYTGELDGYTF. The CDR3 region has the DNA TGCAGCGTTTATACAGGGGAATTAGATGGCTACACCTTC. V usage is TRBV29-1 and J usage is TRBJ1-2; 7 bases match TRBD1. From germline, CDR1 is SQVTM and CDR2 ANQGSEA. Unmatched junction bases numbered 9, after V lost 5 bases and J lost 6 bases. The CDR3 length is 13 residues.

The gene calls are TRBV20-1 and TRBJ2-5; 9 positions match TRBD1. CDR3 length: 13 residues. V lost 6 bases and J lost 5; bases outside the gene matches: 7. Germline assignment: CDR1 DFQATT and CDR2 SNEGSKA (reference sequence). In DNA, the CDR3 is TGCAGTGCCAAAGGGACAGGGCGGGAGACCCAGTACTTC. It codes for CSAKGTGRETQYF.

The genes are TRBV29-1 and TRBJ1-1; perhaps TRBD1 as D (6 bases). Germline V gene data show CDR1 as SQVTM and CDR2 as ANQGSEA. Trimming removed 0 bases from V and 1 base from J, with 12 bases in between. This CDR3 is built from 15 residues. This CDR3 is CSVEDTGGGNTEAFF. CDR3 nucleotides: TGCAGCGTTGAAGATACCGGGGGCGGGAACACTGAAGCTTTCTTT.

DNA for the CDR3: TGCAGTGCTAGTCCCGGCGGCTCCTACGAGCAGTACTTC. Amino acid sequence: CSASPGGSYEQYF. V gene TRBV20-1 combines with J gene TRBJ2-7; D is ambiguous. The germline V and J ends were trimmed by 3 bases and 0 bases, with 9 bases remaining between them. CDR1 is DFQATT and CDR2 is SNEGSKA in the germline V gene (reference sequence). The CDR3 consists of 13 residues.

The rearrangement uses TRBV6-6 and TRBJ1-5; 8 bases map to TRBD1. J was trimmed by 3 bases and V by 5 bases; bases with no gene match: 9. This CDR3 has 16 amino acids. Germline CDR1 MNHNY, CDR2 SVGAGI (reference sequence). The CDR3: CASSGPETGDNQPQHF. The CDR3 DNA reads TGTGCCAGCAGTGGACCTGAGACAGGGGACAATCAGCCCCAGCATTTT.

This clonotype appeared a few times. CDR3 coding DNA: TGCAGCGTTGGAGAGGGGGCCAAAAACATTCAGTACTTC. Translation gives CSVGEGAKNIQYF. The rearrangement uses TRBV29-1 and TRBJ2-4; D might be TRBD1 or TRBD2, each matching 5 bases. The V gene's germline CDR1 is SQVTM and CDR2 ANQGSEA. Trimming took 4 bases from V and 1 from J, leaving 8 bases between them. CDR3 size: 13 residues.

V and J are TRBV4-1 and TRBJ1-1; the match to TRBD1 covers 10 bases. V dropped 3 bases and J dropped 5; count of bases not matched to a gene: 6. There are 15 residues in the CDR3. CDR1 is MGHRA and CDR2 is YSYEKL in the germline V gene. The CDR3 sequence is CASSQEPGQGTEAFF. The CDR3 DNA reads as TGCGCCAGCAGCCAGGAACCGGGACAGGGGACTGAAGCTTTCTTT.

This chain uses TRBV6-6 with TRBJ1-5, with TRBD1 identical over 9 bases. The CDR3 extends over 12 amino acids. Unmatched junction bases numbered 7, after V lost 11 bases and J lost 8 bases. Per the germline V gene, CDR1 is MNHNY and CDR2 is SVGAGI (reference sequence). The CDR3 bases are TGTGCCGCCACAGGGGGCAGGGAGCCCCAGCATTTT. Translated: CAATGGREPQHF.

This clonotype was recorded at least ten times. V gene TRBV20-1 combines with J gene TRBJ2-3; 12 nucleotides line up with TRBD2. Germline assignment: CDR1 DFQATT and CDR2 SNEGSKA (reference sequence). The CDR3 consists of 13 residues. The J segment lost 5 bases and the V segment lost 6 bases, leaving 3 bases of the junction unmatched. The CDR3 DNA reads as TGCAGTGCAACTAGCGGGGGGAGAGATACGCAGTATTTT. Amino acid sequence: CSATSGGRDTQYF.

This clonotype appeared a few times. V and J are TRBV5-8 and TRBJ2-6, with D unresolved. CDR1 is SGHTS, CDR2 YDEGEE, per germline. The CDR3 has 14 amino acids. Trimming stripped 0 bases from V and 4 bases from J, with 5 bases between. The CDR3 nucleotides are TGTGCCAGCAGCTTGGACAACGGGGCCAACGTCCTGACTTTC. Encoded protein: CASSLDNGANVLTF. Drawing the rest from reference TRBV5-8 and TRBJ2-6, the complete variable domain is EAGVTQSPTHLIKTRGQQATLRCSPISGHTSVYWYQQALGLGLQFLLWYDEGEERNRGNFPPRFSGRQFPNYSSELNVNALELEDSALYLCASSLDNGANVLTFGAGSRLTVL.

There are a few counts of this clonotype. J is TRBJ1-2 and V is TRBV11-1; tentatively, D is TRBD1 (6 bases). V was pared by 5 bases and J by 6 bases, with 16 bases between. This CDR3 has 14 amino acids. Per the germline V gene, CDR1 is SGHAT and CDR2 is FQDESV (reference sequence). The CDR3 nucleotides read TGTGCCAGCAGCCCCCGACAGGCAGAGGATGGCTACACCTTC. It encodes CASSPRQAEDGYTF. The entire variable domain, with the rest obtained from reference TRBV11-1 and TRBJ1-2, is as follows: EAEVAQSPRYKITEKSQAVAFWCDPISGHATLYWYRQILGQGPELLVQFQDESVVDDSQLPKDRFSAERLKGVDSTLKIQPAELGDSAMYLCASSPRQAEDGYTFGSGTRLTVV.

This clonotype has only a few counts. V gene TRBV5-5 combines with J gene TRBJ1-5; 9 nucleotides align to TRBD1. V shed 3 bases and J 2 bases; nucleotides not matched to a gene: 6. CDR1 and CDR2 (germline): SGHKS, YYEKEE (reference sequence). The length of the CDR3 is 16 residues. The CDR3 is CASSSGQGIRNQPQHF. The CDR3 coding sequence is TGTGCCAGCAGCTCGGGACAGGGAATTCGCAATCAGCCCCAGCATTTT.

Concerning this clonotype: The junction differs from germline at one of its ends, possibly a read error. The chain is built from TRBV5-6 and TRBJ2-1; D perhaps matches TRBD2 (5 bases). Germline CDR1 reads SGHDT; CDR2 reads YYEEEE. The CDR3 loop spans 13 amino acids. The CDR3 sequence is CVSSRGRYNEQFF. The CDR3 DNA is TGTGTCAGCAGCCGGGGTCGGTACAATGAGCAGTTCTTC.

The chain recombines TRBV6-5 with TRBJ2-3; D gene ambiguous. Trimming removed 5 bases at V and 5 bases at J, with 8 bases between. The CDR3 is 12 amino acids. Germline values: CDR1 MNHEY, CDR2 SVGAGI. The CDR3 is CASSADEDTQYF. CDR3 bases: TGTGCCAGCAGTGCCGACGAAGATACGCAGTATTTT.

This sequence joins TRBV29-1 and TRBJ2-2; no reliable D call. Germline V lookup: CDR1 SQVTM, CDR2 ANQGSEA. V lost 0 bases, J lost 5 bases, and 7 bases lay in between. CDR3 length: 13 amino acids. DNA for the CDR3: TGCAGCGTTGAAGATTTCCCGACCGGGGAGCTGTTTTTT. Its translation is CSVEDFPTGELFF.

This rearrangement joins TRBV10-1 to TRBJ2-1, with a possible D match to TRBD2 (6 bases). Deletions cut 0 bases from V and 10 bases from J, with 13 bases between. Germline CDR1 WNHNN, CDR2 SYGVQD (reference sequence). CDR3 length: 14 residues. CDR3 DNA sequence: TGCGCCAGCAGTGAGTCTGGAGGGAATCGGGAGCAGTTCTTC. Its protein is CASSESGGNREQFF.

The V and J genes are TRBV4-3 and TRBJ1-2, with 7 bases identical to TRBD1. The CDR3 totals 15 residues. With 0 bases clipped from V and 6 bases from J, the junction kept 7 bases outside the gene matches. Germline loops: CDR1 LGHNA, CDR2 YSLEER. CDR3 sequence: CASSQEGGRGHGYTF. The CDR3 DNA reads as TGCGCCAGCAGCCAAGAAGGGGGCAGGGGCCATGGCTACACCTTC.

V usage is TRBV20-1 and J usage is TRBJ2-7; D gene unclear. The V gene lost 3 bases and the J gene lost 2 bases, with 14 bases spanning the gap. Germline V gene sequence: CDR1 DFQATT, CDR2 SNEGSKA (reference sequence). CDR3 length: 14 residues. The CDR3 region has the DNA TGCAGTGCTAGTTCGGTGGCCGCAACCTACGAGCAGTACTTC. Its translation is CSASSVAATYEQYF.

This clonotype was counted a few times. The chain has TRBV7-9 and TRBJ2-4, with 10 bases fitting TRBD1. The germline V gene has CDR1 SEHNR and CDR2 FQNEAQ (reference sequence). The V segment lost 4 bases and the J segment 7 bases; nucleotides outside the gene matches: 16. The CDR3 extends over 18 amino acids. The CDR3 loop reads CASSSSGTGVSPANIQYF. The CDR3 DNA sequence: TGTGCCAGCAGCTCCTCCGGGACAGGGGTATCGCCTGCCAACATTCAGTACTTC.

The chain couples TRBV5-6 to TRBJ2-1; 8 bases align to TRBD1. CDR1 and CDR2 from the germline V gene are SGHDT and YYEEEE. This CDR3 comprises 15 residues. J lost 9 bases, V lost 4 bases, and 12 bases had no gene match. The CDR3 nucleotides are TGTGCCAGCAGCATGGGGGGAACAGGGACAGGTGAGCAGTTCTTC. Amino acids: CASSMGGTGTGEQFF.

The chain links TRBV11-2 to TRBJ2-1; D is uncertain. This CDR3 is 12 amino acids long. Per the germline V gene, CDR1 is SGHAT and CDR2 is FQNNGV. Trimming took 3 bases from V and 10 from J, leaving 10 bases between them. The CDR3 DNA is TGTGCCAGCAGCTTCGCCTCAAAGGAGCAGTTCTTC. Its translation: CASSFASKEQFF.